This TCR beta chain comes out of a study of neurological immune-mediated disorders. Germline V lookup: CDR1 SGHRS, CDR2 YFSETQ. Trimming took off 4 bases at V and 2 bases at J, with 10 bases between the two ends. This CDR3 has 14 amino acids. Study-wide findings and caveats: Multiple sclerosis was found to have the least TCR clonal expansion, below healthy controls, and HTLV-1-associated myelopathy the most. Sharing of CDR3 amino acid sequences among expanded clones across subjects was absent, suggesting private repertoires in all groups.

5'RACE employing 10-nucleotide random UMIs yielded the cDNA. TCRdb redid the calling of the 5' RACE reads with MiXCR, one entry per CDR3 protein. The repertoire holds roughly 56,000 distinct CDR3 sequences, with approximately 10% as singletons. This clonotype was found many times. Its antigen is as yet unknown. This TCR was recovered from a man between 60 and 70 years old in good health. Sequenced material: PBMCs. The V and J genes are TRBV5-1 and TRBJ2-1; D might be TRBD1 (6 bases). This CDR3 is CASSPRGPYNEQFF. The CDR3 coding sequence is TGCGCCAGCAGCCCCAGGGGCCCCTACAATGAGCAGTTCTTC.